A selection of T cell receptor beta chains follows, all from one sample in a study of T cells in lung cancer brain metastases. Measured with immunoSEQ multiplex PCR; TCRdb has only the in-frame clones, and not every one. The sample has approximately 5,500 clones, roughly 82% seen once. Sequenced input: tumor tissue from a brain metastasis. The source of these receptors is a man aged 50 or older with non-small cell lung cancer that had spread to the brain. Each CDR3 is given with its conserved first and last residue. D genes are given only for firm matches. Not every row has a clone size; where given, it reads once, few, many or a size class.

clone_size: .; d_call: .; v_call: TRBV6-1; j_call: TRBJ1-1; cdr3_aa: CASSSRGGSTEAFF; cdr3_nt: TGTGCCAGCAGTTCCCGCGGGGGGAGCACTGAAGCTTTCTTT
clone_size: .; d_call: .; v_call: TRBV9; j_call: TRBJ2-2; cdr3_aa: CASSETEVGELFF; cdr3_nt: TGTGCCAGCAGCGAGACAGAGGTCGGGGAGCTGTTTTTT
clone_size: .; d_call: .; v_call: TRBV18; j_call: TRBJ1-5; cdr3_aa: CASSPSVGNQPQHF; cdr3_nt: TGTGCCAGCTCACCATCGGTTGGCAATCAGCCCCAGCATTTT
clone_size: few; d_call: TRBD2; v_call: TRBV4-3; j_call: TRBJ2-3; cdr3_aa: CASSRLAVNTDTQYF; cdr3_nt: TGCGCCAGCAGCCGACTAGCGGTGAACACAGATACGCAGTATTTT
clone_size: .; d_call: TRBD2; v_call: TRBV4-2; j_call: TRBJ2-3; cdr3_aa: CASSPAGGGAADTQYF; cdr3_nt: TGTGCCAGCAGCCCGGCTGGCGGGGGGGCAGCAGATACGCAGTATTTT
clone_size: .; d_call: .; v_call: TRBV11-2; j_call: TRBJ2-7; cdr3_aa: CASSLEGGPYEQYF; cdr3_nt: TGTGCCAGCAGCTTAGAGGGGGGGCCCTACGAGCAGTACTTC
clone_size: .; d_call: TRBD2; v_call: TRBV9; j_call: TRBJ2-3; cdr3_aa: CASSVTPASGGRSTDTQYF; cdr3_nt: TGTGCCAGCAGCGTTACCCCGGCTAGCGGGGGGCGTAGCACAGATACGCAGTATTTT
clone_size: .; d_call: .; v_call: TRBV21-1; j_call: TRBJ2-2; cdr3_aa: CASSKQRQGREVSGELFF; cdr3_nt: TGTGCCAGCAGTAAACAAAGACAGGGGCGCGAAGTCAGTGGGGAGCTGTTTTTT
clone_size: .; d_call: .; v_call: TRBV4-3; j_call: TRBJ2-7; cdr3_aa: CASSQERGGNYEQYF; cdr3_nt: TGCGCCAGCAGCCAAGAGAGAGGGGGGAACTACGAGCAGTACTTC
clone_size: .; d_call: .; v_call: TRBV2; j_call: TRBJ2-7; cdr3_aa: CASSKPNYEQYF; cdr3_nt: TGTGCCAGCAGTAAACCAAACTACGAGCAGTACTTC
clone_size: .; d_call: .; v_call: TRBV6-5; j_call: TRBJ1-1; cdr3_aa: CASSYRVWSEAFF; cdr3_nt: TGTGCCAGCAGTTACAGGGTTTGGTCTGAAGCTTTCTTT
clone_size: .; d_call: TRBD1; v_call: TRBV6-5; j_call: TRBJ1-2; cdr3_aa: CASSRDRGRYGYTF; cdr3_nt: TGTGCCAGCAGTCGGGACAGGGGGCGCTATGGCTACACCTTC
clone_size: .; d_call: TRBD2; v_call: TRBV4-3; j_call: TRBJ2-3; cdr3_aa: CASSQTSGGLDTQYF; cdr3_nt: TGCGCCAGCAGCCAGACTAGCGGGGGTCTTGATACGCAGTATTTT
clone_size: .; d_call: TRBD1; v_call: TRBV2; j_call: TRBJ2-3; cdr3_aa: CASSRTGGTDTQYF; cdr3_nt: TGTGCCAGCAGTAGGACAGGAGGCACAGATACGCAGTATTTT
clone_size: .; d_call: .; v_call: TRBV6-5; j_call: TRBJ1-6; cdr3_aa: CASSYSRHGISPLHF; cdr3_nt: TGTGCCAGCAGTTATTCGCGACATGGAATTTCACCCCTCCACTTT
clone_size: few; d_call: .; v_call: TRBV9; j_call: TRBJ2-7; cdr3_aa: CASSVGEGTLYEQYF; cdr3_nt: TGTGCCAGCAGCGTAGGGGAAGGGACTCTCTACGAGCAGTACTTC
clone_size: .; d_call: .; v_call: TRBV6-5; j_call: TRBJ1-5; cdr3_aa: CASSYAGGAGQPQHF; cdr3_nt: TGTGCCAGCAGTTACGCTGGGGGAGCGGGTCAGCCCCAGCATTTT
clone_size: .; d_call: TRBD1; v_call: TRBV7-2; j_call: TRBJ2-6; cdr3_aa: CASSQRPAGGISGANVLTF; cdr3_nt: TGTGCCAGCAGCCAACGGCCAGCAGGGGGTATCTCTGGGGCCAACGTCCTGACTTTC
clone_size: .; d_call: TRBD1; v_call: TRBV19; j_call: TRBJ1-6; cdr3_aa: CASRRGQNNSPLHF; cdr3_nt: TGTGCCAGTAGAAGGGGACAGAATAATTCACCCCTCCACTTT
clone_size: .; d_call: .; v_call: TRBV15; j_call: TRBJ1-1; cdr3_aa: CATSGLIGRPFRNTEAFF; cdr3_nt: TGTGCCACCAGCGGCCTCATAGGCCGCCCTTTTAGGAACACTGAAGCTTTCTTT
clone_size: .; d_call: .; v_call: TRBV6-5; j_call: TRBJ2-5; cdr3_aa: CASSYQGQQETQYF; cdr3_nt: TGTGCCAGCAGTTACCAAGGACAACAAGAGACCCAGTACTTC
clone_size: .; d_call: TRBD1; v_call: TRBV18; j_call: TRBJ1-6; cdr3_aa: CASSKDRVQLHF; cdr3_nt: TGTGCCAGCTCAAAGGACAGGGTGCAACTCCACTTT
clone_size: .; d_call: .; v_call: TRBV30; j_call: TRBJ1-4; cdr3_aa: CAWNLGANEKLFF; cdr3_nt: TGTGCCTGGAACCTGGGGGCTAATGAAAAACTGTTTTTT
clone_size: .; d_call: TRBD2; v_call: TRBV27; j_call: TRBJ2-7; cdr3_aa: CASSLGGGAFEQYF; cdr3_nt: TGTGCCAGCAGTTTGGGCGGGGGGGCTTTCGAGCAGTACTTC
clone_size: .; d_call: .; v_call: TRBV7-2; j_call: TRBJ2-3; cdr3_aa: CASSWGVNVPYF; cdr3_nt: TGTGCCAGCAGCTGGGGAGTCAACGTCCCGTATTTT
clone_size: few; d_call: .; v_call: TRBV10-1; j_call: TRBJ1-2; cdr3_aa: CASSEGGRGDYGYTF; cdr3_nt: TGCGCCAGCAGTGAGGGGGGGAGGGGCGACTATGGCTACACCTTC
clone_size: .; d_call: .; v_call: TRBV29-1; j_call: TRBJ1-1; cdr3_aa: CSVDSGKGFEAFF; cdr3_nt: TGCAGCGTTGATTCGGGGAAAGGCTTTGAAGCTTTCTTT
clone_size: .; d_call: .; v_call: TRBV10-3; j_call: TRBJ1-1; cdr3_aa: CAITSSSMNTEAFF; cdr3_nt: TGTGCCATCACAAGCTCCTCGATGAACACTGAAGCTTTCTTT
clone_size: .; d_call: TRBD1; v_call: TRBV2; j_call: TRBJ1-2; cdr3_aa: CASSPRTGGDYGYTF; cdr3_nt: TGTGCCAGCAGCCCTCGGACAGGGGGAGACTATGGCTACACCTTC
clone_size: .; d_call: .; v_call: TRBV4-3; j_call: TRBJ1-4; cdr3_aa: CASSQDMVGEKLFF; cdr3_nt: TGCGCCAGCAGCCAAGACATGGTGGGTGAAAAACTGTTTTTT
clone_size: once; d_call: TRBD1; v_call: TRBV10-2; j_call: TRBJ2-6; cdr3_aa: CASSLTGQGSGANVLTF; cdr3_nt: TGCGCCAGCAGTCTTACGGGACAGGGCTCTGGGGCCAACGTCCTGACTTTC
clone_size: .; d_call: TRBD1; v_call: TRBV4-1; j_call: TRBJ2-5; cdr3_aa: CASSPSRGRTGKETQYF; cdr3_nt: TGCGCCAGCAGCCCTAGTAGGGGCAGGACAGGGAAAGAGACCCAGTACTTC
clone_size: .; d_call: TRBD2; v_call: TRBV10-3; j_call: TRBJ2-7; cdr3_aa: CAISTTSGSSYEQYF; cdr3_nt: TGTGCCATCAGCACGACTAGCGGGAGCTCCTACGAGCAGTACTTC
clone_size: .; d_call: TRBD2; v_call: TRBV19; j_call: TRBJ2-3; cdr3_aa: CASSMELAGATDTQYF; cdr3_nt: TGTGCCAGTAGTATGGAGCTAGCGGGGGCCACAGATACGCAGTATTTT
clone_size: once; d_call: .; v_call: TRBV10-3; j_call: TRBJ2-1; cdr3_aa: CAISAGGQYNEQFF; cdr3_nt: TGTGCCATCAGTGCCGGCGGACAATACAATGAGCAGTTCTTC
clone_size: .; d_call: .; v_call: TRBV5-6; j_call: TRBJ1-6; cdr3_aa: CASRLITGNSPLHF; cdr3_nt: TGTGCCAGCAGACTCATTACAGGGAATTCACCCCTCCACTTT
clone_size: .; d_call: TRBD2; v_call: TRBV5-1; j_call: TRBJ2-7; cdr3_aa: CASSLRAPGTSAHEQYF; cdr3_nt: TGCGCCAGCAGCTTGAGGGCGCCCGGGACTAGCGCTCACGAGCAGTACTTC
clone_size: .; d_call: .; v_call: TRBV5-6; j_call: TRBJ1-5; cdr3_aa: CASSFKTHSNQPQHF; cdr3_nt: TGTGCCAGCAGCTTTAAAACGCATAGCAATCAGCCCCAGCATTTT
clone_size: .; d_call: .; v_call: TRBV9; j_call: TRBJ2-3; cdr3_aa: CASSISGGPTDTQYF; cdr3_nt: TGTGCCAGCAGCATAAGTGGGGGTCCCACAGATACGCAGTATTTT
clone_size: few; d_call: TRBD1; v_call: TRBV29-1; j_call: TRBJ2-5; cdr3_aa: CSVQRQGGETQYF; cdr3_nt: TGCAGCGTCCAAAGACAGGGGGGAGAGACCCAGTACTTC
clone_size: .; d_call: .; v_call: TRBV5-1; j_call: TRBJ2-1; cdr3_aa: CASSLEPDPRGKQFF; cdr3_nt: TGCGCCAGCAGCCTAGAACCTGACCCCAGGGGAAAGCAGTTCTTC
clone_size: .; d_call: TRBD1; v_call: TRBV28; j_call: TRBJ1-1; cdr3_aa: CASSAPTGGRNTEAFF; cdr3_nt: TGTGCCAGCAGTGCCCCGACAGGGGGCCGGAACACTGAAGCTTTCTTT
clone_size: once; d_call: .; v_call: TRBV7-9; j_call: TRBJ1-1; cdr3_aa: CASSFSGTEAFF; cdr3_nt: TGTGCCAGCAGCTTTTCAGGTACTGAAGCTTTCTTT
clone_size: .; d_call: .; v_call: TRBV6-5; j_call: TRBJ2-7; cdr3_aa: CASRPRLGNSYEQYF; cdr3_nt: TGTGCCAGCAGACCCCGCCTCGGGAACTCCTACGAGCAGTACTTC
clone_size: .; d_call: .; v_call: TRBV7-9; j_call: TRBJ2-3; cdr3_aa: CASSRPGGTDTQYF; cdr3_nt: TGTGCCAGCAGTCGGCCGGGGGGCACAGATACGCAGTATTTT
clone_size: few; d_call: TRBD2; v_call: TRBV19; j_call: TRBJ2-1; cdr3_aa: CASSSTSGAYNEQFF; cdr3_nt: TGTGCCAGTAGTTCGACTAGCGGGGCATACAATGAGCAGTTCTTC
clone_size: .; d_call: .; v_call: TRBV30; j_call: TRBJ1-1; cdr3_aa: CAWSVLGLEAFF; cdr3_nt: TGTGCCTGGAGTGTACTGGGGCTTGAAGCTTTCTTT
clone_size: .; d_call: TRBD2; v_call: TRBV6-4; j_call: TRBJ2-1; cdr3_aa: CASSAGTKQFF; cdr3_nt: TGTGCCAGCTCCGCAGGGACTAAGCAGTTCTTC
clone_size: .; d_call: TRBD1; v_call: TRBV7-3; j_call: TRBJ2-7; cdr3_aa: CASSLLPGQDYEQYF; cdr3_nt: TGTGCCAGCAGCTTACTTCCGGGACAGGACTACGAGCAGTACTTC
clone_size: .; d_call: .; v_call: TRBV7-3; j_call: TRBJ1-2; cdr3_aa: CASSPGTGDYGYTF; cdr3_nt: TGTGCCAGCAGCCCCGGGACCGGCGACTATGGCTACACCTTC
clone_size: .; d_call: .; v_call: TRBV7-2; j_call: TRBJ2-2; cdr3_aa: CASSLTPPSNTGELFF; cdr3_nt: TGTGCCAGCAGCTTGACCCCGCCATCCAACACCGGGGAGCTGTTTTTT
clone_size: .; d_call: .; v_call: TRBV11-2; j_call: TRBJ1-6; cdr3_aa: CASSKQGSQSPLHF; cdr3_nt: TGTGCCAGCAGCAAACAGGGATCTCAATCACCCCTCCACTTT
clone_size: .; d_call: .; v_call: TRBV5-6; j_call: TRBJ2-7; cdr3_aa: CASSLSAYEQYF; cdr3_nt: TGTGCCAGCAGCTTGTCTGCCTACGAGCAGTACTTC
clone_size: .; d_call: .; v_call: TRBV4-3; j_call: TRBJ2-7; cdr3_aa: CASSQVYGASYEQYF; cdr3_nt: TGCGCCAGCAGCCAAGTGTATGGGGCCTCCTACGAGCAGTACTTC
clone_size: large; d_call: TRBD1; v_call: TRBV30; j_call: TRBJ1-1; cdr3_aa: CASQSTGGTEAFF; cdr3_nt: TGTGCCTCCCAATCCACAGGGGGCACTGAAGCTTTCTTT